This T cell receptor beta chain derives from a study of T cell responses to AZD1222 COVID-19 vaccine (dated by TCRdb to the early 2020s). Regarding the complete study: AZD1222 recipients with second doses at about 4 weeks or about 12 weeks were pooled, because spike-specific TCR depth and breadth did not differ between schedules. A total of 230 to 250 trial participants underwent TCR sequencing, of whom roughly 210 had received two doses of AZD1222 and some 25 had received two doses of the MenACWY control vaccine. Enrollment into the trials was organized by age into subgroups of 18-55, 56-69 and 70-plus years, and those subgroups contained roughly 150, 30 and 60 TCR-sequenced participants, respectively. Overall results and qualifications from the work: Spike-specific TCR breadth and depth rose significantly after two AZD1222 doses compared with day 0 and with MenACWY recipients. CD4 TCRs associated with the vaccine covered the entire spike protein, and the dominant responses were in regions 160-218 and 743-854. Because no day 14 peak-response samples were available, the repertoires could be characterized only after the peak T cell response. Epitopes outside the regions mutated in the B.1.351 and B.1.1.7 variants were reportedly recognized by nearly half of the unique spike-specific TCRs. The 56-69-year group was small, and its depth increase did not reach significance, likely because of low power. Only six AZD1222 recipients were SARS-CoV-2 seropositive at baseline, limiting conclusions about previously exposed vaccinees. Most participants were white British and females outnumbered males, and the authors suggested that clonal diversity may have been underestimated.

The germline V gene specifies SGHVS as CDR1 and FQNEAQ as CDR2. Trimming at the junction amounts to 3 bases on V and 2 bases on J, and the germline ends lie 17 bases apart. The CDR3 runs 16 amino acids, cysteine and phenylalanine included. CDR3 DNA is the only sequence kept; it has 48 bases, read in frame from the first base. Notes on this clone: Its antigen specificity is not known. No clone much larger than this one lies a single base away; base qualities are absent.

The meaning of the sample's time point label: baseline before first vaccination. Samples from vaccinated people were obtained from the UK trials COV001 and COV002, which included a single-blind randomized controlled phase 2/3 trial of AZD1222 (ChAdOx1 nCoV-19) in healthy adults. For TCRbeta chain sequencing, PBMC samples from trial participants were taken at day 0 and at day 28 after the second dose. The CDR3 regions of human TCRbeta chains were subjected to immunosequencing. As for the original processing: TCRs in the repertoires were compared against a reference library of SARS-CoV-2-specific TCRs that had been generated with the MIRA antigen-specificity platform. Breadth meant the fraction of unique TCRs that were SARS-CoV-2-associated, whereas depth meant the fraction of total T cells that were SARS-CoV-2-associated. Using the MIRA data, every spike-specific TCR was mapped to the spike region that the TCR reacted to and assigned to either a CD4 or a CD8 class. Log10-transformed breadth and depth values were compared by one-way ANOVA with Sidak's multiple comparisons tests. Drawn from immuneACCESS, this table holds only the in-frame rearrangements with V and J called that TCRdb kept. Clones are partly lost; checked studies trace under half to an unresolved V gene and leave the rest unexplained. V and J calls and clone size follow that table, whereas D and trimming were derived from the DNA. This sample gives some 150,000 clones in total; about 93% of them show up just once. Clones ranked in the top ten supply around 5.2% of the sample.

The sequence links TRBV7-8 to TRBJ2-7; the D gene is perhaps TRBD1 or TRBD2, each of them matching over 6 bases. This sequence originates from an adult in good health. The material was peripheral blood, obtained on day 0 of AZD1222 vaccination. The nucleotide sequence reads TGTGCCAGCAGCTTGCGGGGTTTGGACAGCCCCTACGAGCAGTACTTC. It codes for CASSLRGLDSPYEQYF.